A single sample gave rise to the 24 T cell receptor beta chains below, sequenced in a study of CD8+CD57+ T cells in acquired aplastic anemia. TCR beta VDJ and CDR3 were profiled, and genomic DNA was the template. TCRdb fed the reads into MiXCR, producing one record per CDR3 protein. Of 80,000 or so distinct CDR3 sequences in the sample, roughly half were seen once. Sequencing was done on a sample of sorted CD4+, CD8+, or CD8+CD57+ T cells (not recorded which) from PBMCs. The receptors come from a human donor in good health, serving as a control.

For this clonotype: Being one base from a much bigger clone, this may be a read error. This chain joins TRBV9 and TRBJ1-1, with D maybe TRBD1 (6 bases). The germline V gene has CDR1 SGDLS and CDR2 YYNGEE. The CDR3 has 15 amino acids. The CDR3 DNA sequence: TGTGCCAGCAGCGTAGGTGGGACACCGAACACTGGAGCTTTCTTT. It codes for CASSVGGTPNTGAFF.

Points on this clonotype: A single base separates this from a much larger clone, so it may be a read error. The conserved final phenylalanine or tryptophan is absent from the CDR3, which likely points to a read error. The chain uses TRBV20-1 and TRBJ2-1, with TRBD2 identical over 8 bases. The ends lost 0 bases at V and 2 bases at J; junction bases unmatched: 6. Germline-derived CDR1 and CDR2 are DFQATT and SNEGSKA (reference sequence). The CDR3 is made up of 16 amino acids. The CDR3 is CSARDGAGGTYNEQFL. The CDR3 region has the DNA TGCAGTGCTAGAGATGGGGCGGGGGGAACCTACAATGAGCAGTTCCTC.

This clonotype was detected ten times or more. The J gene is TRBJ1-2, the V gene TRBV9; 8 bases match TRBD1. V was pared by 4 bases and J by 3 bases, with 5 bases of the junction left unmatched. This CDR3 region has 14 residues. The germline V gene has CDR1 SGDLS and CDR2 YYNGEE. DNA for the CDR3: TGTGCCAGCAGCTCTCGGACAGGGCACTATGGCTACACCTTC. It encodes CASSSRTGHYGYTF.

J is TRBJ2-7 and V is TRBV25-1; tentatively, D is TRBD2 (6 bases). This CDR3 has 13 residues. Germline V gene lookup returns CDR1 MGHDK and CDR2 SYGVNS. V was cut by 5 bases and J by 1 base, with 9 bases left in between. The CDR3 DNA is TGTGCCAGCAGTAATGGGGGGTCCTACGAGCAGTACTTC. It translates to CASSNGGSYEQYF.

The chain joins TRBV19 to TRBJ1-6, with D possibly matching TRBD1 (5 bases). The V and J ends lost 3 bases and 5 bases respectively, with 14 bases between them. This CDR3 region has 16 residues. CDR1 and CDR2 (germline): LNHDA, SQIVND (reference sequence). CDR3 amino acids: CASSMEGDSNNSPLHF. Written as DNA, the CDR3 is TGTGCCAGTAGTATGGAAGGGGACTCAAATAATTCACCCCTCCACTTT.

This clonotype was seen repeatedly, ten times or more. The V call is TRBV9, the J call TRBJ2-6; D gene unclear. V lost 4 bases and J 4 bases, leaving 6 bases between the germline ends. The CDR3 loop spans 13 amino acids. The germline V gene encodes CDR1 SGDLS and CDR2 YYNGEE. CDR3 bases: TGTGCCAGCAGCCCCGAGGGGGCCAACGTCCTGACTTTC. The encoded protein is CASSPEGANVLTF.

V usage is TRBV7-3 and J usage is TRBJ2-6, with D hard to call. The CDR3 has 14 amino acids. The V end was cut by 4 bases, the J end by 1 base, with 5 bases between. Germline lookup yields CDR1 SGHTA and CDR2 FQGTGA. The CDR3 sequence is CASSSESGANVLTF. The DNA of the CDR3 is TGTGCCAGCAGCTCGGAATCTGGGGCCAACGTCCTGACTTTC.

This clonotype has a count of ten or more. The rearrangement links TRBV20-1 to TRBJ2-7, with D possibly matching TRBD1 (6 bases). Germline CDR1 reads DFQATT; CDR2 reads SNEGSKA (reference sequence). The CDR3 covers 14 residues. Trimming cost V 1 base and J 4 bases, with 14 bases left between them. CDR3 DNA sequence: TGCAGTGCTAGAGCTACGATAGGGGGTTACGAGCAGTACTTC. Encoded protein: CSARATIGGYEQYF.

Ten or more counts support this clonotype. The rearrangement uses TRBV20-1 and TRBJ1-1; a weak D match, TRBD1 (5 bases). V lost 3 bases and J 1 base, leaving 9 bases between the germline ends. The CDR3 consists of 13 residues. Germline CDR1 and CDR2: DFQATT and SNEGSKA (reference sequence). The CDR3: CSARWGRNTEAFF. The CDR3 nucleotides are TGCAGTGCTAGGTGGGGGAGGAACACTGAAGCTTTCTTT.

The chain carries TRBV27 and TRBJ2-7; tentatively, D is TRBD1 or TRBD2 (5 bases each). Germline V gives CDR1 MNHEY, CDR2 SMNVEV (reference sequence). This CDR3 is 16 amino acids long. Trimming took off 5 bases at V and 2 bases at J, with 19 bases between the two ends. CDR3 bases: TGTGCCAGCAGTGGGGCCCCAACTAGGGTAACCTACGAGCAGTACTTC. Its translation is CASSGAPTRVTYEQYF.

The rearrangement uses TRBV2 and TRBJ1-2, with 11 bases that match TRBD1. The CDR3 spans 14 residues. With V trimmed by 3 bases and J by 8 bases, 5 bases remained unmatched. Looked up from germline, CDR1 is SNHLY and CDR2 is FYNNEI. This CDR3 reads CASSDAGTGGGYTF. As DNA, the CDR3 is TGTGCCAGCAGTGATGCCGGGACAGGGGGAGGCTACACCTTC.

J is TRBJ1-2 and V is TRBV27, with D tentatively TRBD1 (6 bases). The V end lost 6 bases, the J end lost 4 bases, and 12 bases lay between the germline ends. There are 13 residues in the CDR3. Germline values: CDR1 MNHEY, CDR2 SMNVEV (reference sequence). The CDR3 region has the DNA TGTGCCAGCAGCACACAGGGTGGCTATGGCTACACCTTC. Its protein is CASSTQGGYGYTF.

The CDR3, as DNA: TGTGCCAGCAGCTTATCCTATGAGCAGTTCTTC. Its translation: CASSLSYEQFF. J is TRBJ2-1 and V is TRBV7-2; no clear D gene. Trimming left V 2 bases short and J 8 bases short, with 4 bases between. Per the germline V gene, CDR1 is SGHTA and CDR2 is FQGNSA. This CDR3 has 11 amino acids.

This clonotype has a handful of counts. The DNA of the CDR3 is TGTGCCAGCAGCTTAGGGGACCGCGTATCCTACGAGCAGTACTTC. Its translation is CASSLGDRVSYEQYF. V is TRBV13 and J is TRBJ2-7; D call uncertain. Germline V CDR1 and CDR2: PRHDT, FYEKMQ (reference sequence). V dropped 0 bases and J dropped 1 base, with 10 bases sitting between them. The CDR3 is 15 amino acids.

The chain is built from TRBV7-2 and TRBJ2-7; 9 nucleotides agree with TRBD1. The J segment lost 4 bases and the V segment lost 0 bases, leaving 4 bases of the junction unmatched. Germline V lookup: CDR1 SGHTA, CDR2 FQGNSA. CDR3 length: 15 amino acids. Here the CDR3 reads CASSLAGTGSYEQYF. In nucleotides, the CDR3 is TGTGCCAGCAGCTTAGCCGGGACAGGGTCGTACGAGCAGTACTTC.

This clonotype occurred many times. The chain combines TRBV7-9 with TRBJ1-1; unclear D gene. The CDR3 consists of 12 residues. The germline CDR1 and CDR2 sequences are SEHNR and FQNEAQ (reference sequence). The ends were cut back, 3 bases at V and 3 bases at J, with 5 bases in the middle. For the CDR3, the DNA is TGTGCCAGCAGCTTCGGGTACACTGAAGCTTTCTTT. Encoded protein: CASSFGYTEAFF.

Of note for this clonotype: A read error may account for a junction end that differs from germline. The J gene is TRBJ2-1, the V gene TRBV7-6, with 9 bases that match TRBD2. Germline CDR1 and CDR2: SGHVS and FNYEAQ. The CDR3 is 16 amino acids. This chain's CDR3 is CTSSLGGGESYNERFF. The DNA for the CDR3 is TGTACCAGCAGCTTGGGCGGGGGGGAATCCTACAATGAGCGGTTCTTC.

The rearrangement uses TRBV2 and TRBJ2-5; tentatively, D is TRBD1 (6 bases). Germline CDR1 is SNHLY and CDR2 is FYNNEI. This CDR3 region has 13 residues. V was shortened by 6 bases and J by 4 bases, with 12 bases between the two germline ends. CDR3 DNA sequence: TGTGCCAGCAGCATAGGACAGCGAGAGACCCAGTACTTC. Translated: CASSIGQRETQYF.

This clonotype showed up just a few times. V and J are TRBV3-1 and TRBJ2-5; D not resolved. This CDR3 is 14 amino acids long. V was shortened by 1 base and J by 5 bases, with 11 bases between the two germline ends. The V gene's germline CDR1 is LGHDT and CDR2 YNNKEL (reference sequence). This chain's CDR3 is CASSQVGVRETQYF. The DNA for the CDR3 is TGTGCCAGCAGCCAAGTCGGTGTACGGGAGACCCAGTACTTC.

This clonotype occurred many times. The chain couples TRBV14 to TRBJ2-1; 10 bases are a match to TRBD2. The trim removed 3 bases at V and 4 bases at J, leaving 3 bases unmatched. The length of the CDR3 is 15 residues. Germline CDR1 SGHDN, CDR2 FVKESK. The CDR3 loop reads CASSHGSGGYNEQFF. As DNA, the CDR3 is TGTGCCAGCAGCCACGGTAGCGGGGGGTACAATGAGCAGTTCTTC.

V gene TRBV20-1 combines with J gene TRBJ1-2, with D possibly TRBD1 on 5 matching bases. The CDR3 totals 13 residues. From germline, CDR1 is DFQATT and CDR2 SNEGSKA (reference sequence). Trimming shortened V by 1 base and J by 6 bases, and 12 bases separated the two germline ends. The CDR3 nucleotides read TGCAGTGCTAGAGTGTGGGGGACCGATGGCTACACCTTC. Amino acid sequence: CSARVWGTDGYTF.

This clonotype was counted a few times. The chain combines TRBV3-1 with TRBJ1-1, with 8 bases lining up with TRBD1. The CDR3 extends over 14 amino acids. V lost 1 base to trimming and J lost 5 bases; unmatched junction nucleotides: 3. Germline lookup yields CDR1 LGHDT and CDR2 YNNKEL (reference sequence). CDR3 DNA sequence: TGTGCCAGCAGCCAAGGGACAGGGTTAACTGAAGCTTTCTTT. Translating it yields CASSQGTGLTEAFF.

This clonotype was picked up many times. This CDR3 reads CASQPGAGELFF. The CDR3 DNA sequence: TGTGCCAGCCAACCGGGGGCCGGGGAGCTGTTTTTT. The chain joins TRBV9 to TRBJ2-2; D possibly corresponds to TRBD2 (6 bases). The CDR3 is made up of 12 amino acids. The germline gives CDR1 SGDLS, CDR2 YYNGEE. Trimming removed 7 bases at V and 6 bases at J, with 10 bases between.

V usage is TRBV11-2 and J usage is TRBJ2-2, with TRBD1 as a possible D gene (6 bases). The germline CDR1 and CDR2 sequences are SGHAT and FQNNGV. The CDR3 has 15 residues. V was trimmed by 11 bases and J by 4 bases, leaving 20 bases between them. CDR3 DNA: TGTGCCTGGCATCAGGGGAATCAGGGCACCGGGGAGCTGTTTTTT. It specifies CAWHQGNQGTGELFF. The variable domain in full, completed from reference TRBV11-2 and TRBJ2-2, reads EAGVAQSPRYKIIEKRQSVAFWCNPISGHATLYWYQQILGQGPKLLIQFQNNGVVDDSQLPKDRFSAERLKGVDSTLKIQPAKLEDSAVYLCAWHQGNQGTGELFFGEGSRLTVL.